Sequencing of this T cell receptor beta chain was carried out in a study of blood T cells in healthy people across ages. This clonotype was observed many times. The CDR3 has 15 residues. Trimming removed 4 bases from V and 3 bases from J; junction bases left unmatched: 4. Germline assignment: CDR1 PRHDT and CDR2 FYEKMQ (reference sequence). Primed by a sample-barcoded 5' primer and a J-beta primer mix, a second PCR proceeded for roughly 6 to 12 cycles. Each TCR beta cDNA got a 12-nucleotide random molecular identifier. Via MiXCR, TCRdb re-called the 5' RACE reads, giving one row per CDR3 protein. The repertoire includes about 1 million distinct CDR3 sequences, less than 50% of them detected once, and 18% sits in the top ten.

The chain employs TRBV13 and TRBJ2-7; TRBD2 aligns across 12 bases. The receptor was derived from a woman aged 55 to 70 in good health. Sequenced: blood. CDR3 nucleotides: TGTGCCAGCAGCTGGGGACTAGCGGGCTTCTACGAGCAGTACTTC. It yields the protein CASSWGLAGFYEQYF.